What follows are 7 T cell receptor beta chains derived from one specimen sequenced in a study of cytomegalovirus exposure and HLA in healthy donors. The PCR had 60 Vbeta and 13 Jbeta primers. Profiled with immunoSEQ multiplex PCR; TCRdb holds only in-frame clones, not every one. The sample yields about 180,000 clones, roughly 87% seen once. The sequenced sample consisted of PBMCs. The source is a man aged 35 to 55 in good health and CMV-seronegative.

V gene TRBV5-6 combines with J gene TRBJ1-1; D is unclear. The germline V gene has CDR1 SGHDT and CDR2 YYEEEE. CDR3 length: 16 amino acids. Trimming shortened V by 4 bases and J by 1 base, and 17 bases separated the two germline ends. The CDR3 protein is CASSLRPEVSNTEAFF. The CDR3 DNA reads TGTGCCAGCAGCCTGCGCCCGGAGGTCTCGAACACTGAAGCTTTCTTT.

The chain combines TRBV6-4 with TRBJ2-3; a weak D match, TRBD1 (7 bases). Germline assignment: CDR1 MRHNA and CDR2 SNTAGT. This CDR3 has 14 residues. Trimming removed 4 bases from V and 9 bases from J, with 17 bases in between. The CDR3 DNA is TGTGCCAGCAGTGCCCAGGGGGGTTCGGGAACGCAGTATTTT. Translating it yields CASSAQGGSGTQYF.

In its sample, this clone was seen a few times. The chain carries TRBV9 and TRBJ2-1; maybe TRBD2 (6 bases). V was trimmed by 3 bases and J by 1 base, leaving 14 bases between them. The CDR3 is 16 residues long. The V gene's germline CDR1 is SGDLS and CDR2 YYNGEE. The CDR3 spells CASSARLGGSYNEQFF. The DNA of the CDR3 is TGTGCCAGCAGCGCCCGCCTGGGGGGATCCTACAATGAGCAGTTCTTC.

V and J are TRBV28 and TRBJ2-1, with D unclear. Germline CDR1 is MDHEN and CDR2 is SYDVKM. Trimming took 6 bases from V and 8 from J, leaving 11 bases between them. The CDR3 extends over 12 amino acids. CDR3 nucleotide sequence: TGTGCCAGCAGGCTCTCGGGTGATGAGCAGTTCTTC. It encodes CASRLSGDEQFF.

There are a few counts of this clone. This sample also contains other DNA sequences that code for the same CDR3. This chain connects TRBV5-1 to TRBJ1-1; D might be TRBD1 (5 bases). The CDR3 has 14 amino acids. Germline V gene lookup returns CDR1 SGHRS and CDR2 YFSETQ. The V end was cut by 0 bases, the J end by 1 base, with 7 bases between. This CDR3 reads CASSLGGGNTEAFF. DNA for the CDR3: TGCGCCAGCAGCTTGGGCGGGGGGAACACTGAAGCTTTCTTT.

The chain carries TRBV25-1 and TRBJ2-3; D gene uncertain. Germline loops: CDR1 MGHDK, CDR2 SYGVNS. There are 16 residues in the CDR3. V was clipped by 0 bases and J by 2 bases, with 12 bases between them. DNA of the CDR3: TGTGCCAGCAGTGAATATTCGGTCAACCCCACAGATACGCAGTATTTT. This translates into CASSEYSVNPTDTQYF.

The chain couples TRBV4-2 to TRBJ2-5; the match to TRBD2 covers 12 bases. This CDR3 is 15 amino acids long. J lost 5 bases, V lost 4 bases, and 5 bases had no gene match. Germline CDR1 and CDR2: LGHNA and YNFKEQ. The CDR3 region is CASSLRTSGDETQYF. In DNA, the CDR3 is TGTGCCAGCAGCCTTCGGACTAGCGGGGACGAGACCCAGTACTTC.